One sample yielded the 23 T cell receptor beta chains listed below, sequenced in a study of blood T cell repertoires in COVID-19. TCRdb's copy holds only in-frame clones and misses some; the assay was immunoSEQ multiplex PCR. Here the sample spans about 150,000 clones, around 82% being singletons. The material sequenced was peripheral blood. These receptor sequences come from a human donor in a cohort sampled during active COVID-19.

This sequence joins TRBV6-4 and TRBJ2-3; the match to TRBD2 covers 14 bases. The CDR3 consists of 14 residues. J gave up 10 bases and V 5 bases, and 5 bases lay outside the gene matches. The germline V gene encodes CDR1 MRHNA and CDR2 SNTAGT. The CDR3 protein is CASSPGTSGSAQYF. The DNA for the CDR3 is TGTGCCAGCAGTCCCGGGACTAGCGGGAGCGCGCAGTATTTT.

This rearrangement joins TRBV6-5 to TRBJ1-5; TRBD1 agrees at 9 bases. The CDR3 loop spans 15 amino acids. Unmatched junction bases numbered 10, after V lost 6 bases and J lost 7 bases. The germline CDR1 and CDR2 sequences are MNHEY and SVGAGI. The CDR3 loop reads CASRPPGQGKQPQHF. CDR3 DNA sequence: TGTGCCAGCAGACCTCCGGGACAGGGAAAGCAGCCCCAGCATTTT.

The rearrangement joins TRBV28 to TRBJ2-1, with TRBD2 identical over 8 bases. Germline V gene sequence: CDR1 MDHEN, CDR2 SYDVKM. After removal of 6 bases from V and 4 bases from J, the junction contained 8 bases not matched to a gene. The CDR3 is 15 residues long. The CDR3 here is CASRERRGGYNEQFF. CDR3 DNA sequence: TGTGCCAGCAGGGAACGCCGGGGGGGGTACAATGAGCAGTTCTTC.

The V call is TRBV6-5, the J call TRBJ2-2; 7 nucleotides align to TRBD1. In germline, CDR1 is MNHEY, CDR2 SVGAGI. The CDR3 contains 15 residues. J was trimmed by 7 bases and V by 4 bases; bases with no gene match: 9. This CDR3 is CASSFSQGSGGELFF. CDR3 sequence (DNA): TGTGCCAGCAGTTTTTCACAGGGGTCGGGCGGGGAGCTGTTTTTT.

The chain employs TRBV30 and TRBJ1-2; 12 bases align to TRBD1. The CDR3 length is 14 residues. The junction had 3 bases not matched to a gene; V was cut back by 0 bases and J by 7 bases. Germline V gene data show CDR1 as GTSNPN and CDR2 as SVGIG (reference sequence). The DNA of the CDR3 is TGTGCCTGGAGTGTAGGGGACAGGGGGCTTGGCTACACCTTC. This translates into CAWSVGDRGLGYTF.

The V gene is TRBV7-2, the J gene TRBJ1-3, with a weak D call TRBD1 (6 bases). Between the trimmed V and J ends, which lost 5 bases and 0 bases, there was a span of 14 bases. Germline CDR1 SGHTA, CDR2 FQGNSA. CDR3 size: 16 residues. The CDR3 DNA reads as TGTGCCAGCAGCGAGCCGGGACAACTCTCTGGAAACACCATATATTTT. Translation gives CASSEPGQLSGNTIYF.

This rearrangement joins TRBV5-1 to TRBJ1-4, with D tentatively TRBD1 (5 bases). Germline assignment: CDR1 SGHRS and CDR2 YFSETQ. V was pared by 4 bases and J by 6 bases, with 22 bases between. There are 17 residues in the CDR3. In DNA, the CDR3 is TGCGCCAGCAGCATCGGCCACTCAGGGAGGGCGGATGAAAAACTGTTTTTT. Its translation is CASSIGHSGRADEKLFF.

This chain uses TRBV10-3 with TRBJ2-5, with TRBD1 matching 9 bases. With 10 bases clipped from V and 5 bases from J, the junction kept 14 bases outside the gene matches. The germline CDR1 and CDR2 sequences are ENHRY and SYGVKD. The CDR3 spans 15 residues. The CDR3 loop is CATKPGQGGRETQYF. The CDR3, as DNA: TGTGCCACCAAGCCGGGACAGGGAGGTCGGGAGACCCAGTACTTC.

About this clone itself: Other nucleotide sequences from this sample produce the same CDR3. CDR3 in amino acids: CASSSGQGYEQYF. The CDR3 DNA reads as TGCGCCAGCAGCTCGGGACAGGGCTACGAGCAGTACTTC. The chain uses TRBV5-1 and TRBJ2-7, with 9 bases identical to TRBD1. In germline, CDR1 is SGHRS, CDR2 YFSETQ. The CDR3 length is 13 residues. J lost 3 bases, V lost 3 bases, and 1 base had no gene match.

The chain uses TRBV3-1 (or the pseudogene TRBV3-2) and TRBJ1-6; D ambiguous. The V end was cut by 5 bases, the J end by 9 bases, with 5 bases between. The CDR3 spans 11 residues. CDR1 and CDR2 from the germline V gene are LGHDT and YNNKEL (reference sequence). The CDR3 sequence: CASSNGSPLHF. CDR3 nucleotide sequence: TGTGCCAGCAGCAACGGTTCACCCCTCCACTTT.

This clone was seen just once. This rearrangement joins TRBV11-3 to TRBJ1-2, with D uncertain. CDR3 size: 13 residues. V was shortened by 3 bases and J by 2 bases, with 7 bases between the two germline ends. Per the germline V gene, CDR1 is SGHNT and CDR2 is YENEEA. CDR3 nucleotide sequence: TGTGCCAGCAGCTTCGGAGCAAACTATGGCTACACCTTC. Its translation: CASSFGANYGYTF.

CDR3 sequence (DNA): TGTGCCAGCACTGGACAGTGGAGCACAGATACGCAGTATTTT. Its translation is CASTGQWSTDTQYF. V is TRBV6-5 and J is TRBJ2-3; perhaps TRBD1 as D (6 bases). This CDR3 has 14 amino acids. The germline gives CDR1 MNHEY, CDR2 SVGAGI. Trimming stripped 7 bases from V and 0 bases from J, with 11 bases between.

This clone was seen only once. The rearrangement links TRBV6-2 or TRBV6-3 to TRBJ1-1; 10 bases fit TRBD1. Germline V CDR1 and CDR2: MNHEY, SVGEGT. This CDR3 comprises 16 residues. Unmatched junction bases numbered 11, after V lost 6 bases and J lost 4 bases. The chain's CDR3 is CASSGQGGTLGTEAFF. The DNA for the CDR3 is TGTGCCAGCAGCGGACAGGGGGGAACTTTGGGCACTGAAGCTTTCTTT.

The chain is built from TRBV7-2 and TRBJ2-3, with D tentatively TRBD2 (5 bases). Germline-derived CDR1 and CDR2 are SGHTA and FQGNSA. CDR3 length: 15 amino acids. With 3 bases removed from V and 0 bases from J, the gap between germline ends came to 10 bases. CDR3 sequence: CASSLRRTSTDTQYF. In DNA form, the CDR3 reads TGTGCCAGCAGCTTGAGGAGGACTAGCACAGATACGCAGTATTTT.

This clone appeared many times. CDR3 in amino acids: CASSLASLAEGGETQYF. CDR3 DNA: TGCGCCAGCAGCTTGGCCTCGCTAGCGGAAGGAGGGGAGACCCAGTACTTC. The genes are TRBV5-1 and TRBJ2-5; 7 bases line up with TRBD2. Germline CDR1 and CDR2: SGHRS and YFSETQ. J lost 5 bases, V lost 0 bases, and 13 bases had no gene match. CDR3 size: 17 residues.

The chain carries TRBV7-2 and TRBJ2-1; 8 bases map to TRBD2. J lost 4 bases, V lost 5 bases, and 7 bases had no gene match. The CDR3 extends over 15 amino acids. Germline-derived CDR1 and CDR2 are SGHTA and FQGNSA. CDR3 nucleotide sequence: TGTGCCAGCAGCGAGAGCGGGGGTTCTTACAATGAGCAGTTCTTC. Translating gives CASSESGGSYNEQFF.

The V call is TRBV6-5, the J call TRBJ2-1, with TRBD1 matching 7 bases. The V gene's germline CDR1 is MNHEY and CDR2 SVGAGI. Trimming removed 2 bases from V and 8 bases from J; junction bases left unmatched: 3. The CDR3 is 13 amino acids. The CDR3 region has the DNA TGTGCCAGCAGTTACCGACAGGGCTATGAGCAGTTCTTC. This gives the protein CASSYRQGYEQFF.

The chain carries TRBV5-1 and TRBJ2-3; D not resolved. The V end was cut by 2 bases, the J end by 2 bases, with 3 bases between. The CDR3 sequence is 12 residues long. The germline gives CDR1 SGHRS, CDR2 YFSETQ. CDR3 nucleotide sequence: TGCGCCAGCAGCTTACACACAGATACGCAGTATTTT. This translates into CASSLHTDTQYF.

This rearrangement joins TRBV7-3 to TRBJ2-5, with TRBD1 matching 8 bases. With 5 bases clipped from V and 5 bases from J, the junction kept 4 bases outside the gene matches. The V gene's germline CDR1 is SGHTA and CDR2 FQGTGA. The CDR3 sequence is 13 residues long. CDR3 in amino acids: CASSPGGWETQYF. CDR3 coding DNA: TGTGCCAGCAGCCCAGGGGGCTGGGAGACCCAGTACTTC.

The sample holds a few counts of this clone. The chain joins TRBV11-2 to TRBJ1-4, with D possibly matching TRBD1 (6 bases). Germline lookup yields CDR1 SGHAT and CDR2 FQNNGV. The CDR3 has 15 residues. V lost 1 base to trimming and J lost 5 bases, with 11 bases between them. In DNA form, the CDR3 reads TGTGCCAGCAGCTTAGTAAGGGGGGGCAATGAAAAACTGTTTTTT. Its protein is CASSLVRGGNEKLFF.

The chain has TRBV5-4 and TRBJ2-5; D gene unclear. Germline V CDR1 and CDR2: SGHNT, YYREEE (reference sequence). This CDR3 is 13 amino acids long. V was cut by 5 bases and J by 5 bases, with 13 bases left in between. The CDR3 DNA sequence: TGTGCCAGCAGATACTGGAACAGCGAGACCCAGTACTTC. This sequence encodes CASRYWNSETQYF.

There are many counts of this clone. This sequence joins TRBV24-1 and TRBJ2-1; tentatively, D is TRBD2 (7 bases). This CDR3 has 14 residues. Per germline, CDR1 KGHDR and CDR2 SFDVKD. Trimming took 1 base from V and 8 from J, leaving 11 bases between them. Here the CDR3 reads CATSDFTGRDEQFF. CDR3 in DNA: TGTGCCACCAGTGATTTTACAGGGAGGGATGAGCAGTTCTTC.

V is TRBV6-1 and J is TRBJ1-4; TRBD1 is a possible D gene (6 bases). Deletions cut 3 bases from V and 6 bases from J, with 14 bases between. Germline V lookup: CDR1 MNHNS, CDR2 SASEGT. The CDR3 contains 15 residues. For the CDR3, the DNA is TGTGCCAGCAGTGAGGGGGCCCCCTGGGATGAAAAACTGTTTTTT. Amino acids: CASSEGAPWDEKLFF.